These T cell receptor beta chains were read from a single sample in a study of T cells in Graves' hyperthyroidism and ophthalmopathy. TCRdb re-derived calls from the multiplex PCR reads in MiXCR, one entry per CDR3 protein. Seen here are a few hundred thousand distinct CDR3 sequences, approximately 15% observed once, and the top ten hold about 15%. Sequences were obtained from blood. The source is a woman aged 40 to 50 with Graves' hyperthyroidism. Both conserved end residues are part of each CDR3. Each record gives: clone size, J gene, CDR3 length, V gene, CDR3 protein. Clone size is stated in some rows and not others, as once, few, many or a class when expanded.

-,TRBJ1-6,16,TRBV7-2,CASSRGQGAGNSPLHF
many,TRBJ2-7,14,TRBV7-2,CASSVTSGSYEQYF
few,TRBJ2-4,15,TRBV3-1,CASSQNSDSKNIQYF
many,TRBJ2-4,14,TRBV12-3/TRBV12-4,CASLRRGALNIQYF
many,TRBJ1-2,14,TRBV13,CASTGFKYLDGYTF
many,TRBJ2-3,13,TRBV20-1,CSAKAGSTDTQYF
many,TRBJ2-3,13,TRBV5-1,CASSLVHTDTQYF
few,TRBJ2-7,13,TRBV29-1,CSVGQGEIYEQYF
-,TRBJ1-5,15,TRBV29-1,CSPAVLRSPNQPQHF
-,TRBJ2-5,16,TRBV7-2,CASTASGQGGIETQYF
-,TRBJ2-1,16,TRBV5-5,CASSTLGQIPNNEQFF
many,TRBJ1-1,17,TRBV6-2/TRBV6-3,CASRSGGPPLKNTEAFF
many,TRBJ2-1,15,TRBV18,CASSTTGSTYNEQFF
-,TRBJ1-1,12,TRBV28,CASWGSNTEAFF
many,TRBJ2-5,13,TRBV20-1,CSAARGIKETQYF
-,TRBJ1-2,12,TRBV20-1,CSATPAAYGYTF
few,TRBJ2-1,15,TRBV6-5,CASSYSAGPYNEQFF
many,TRBJ1-5,17,TRBV6-1,CARRHRDRGRGNQPQHF
many,TRBJ1-2,15,TRBV7-8,CASSGTLGEISRYTF
many,TRBJ2-2,14,TRBV20-1,CSASVGQRPGELFF
many,TRBJ2-2,15,TRBV2,CASSNSGQGTGELFF
many,TRBJ1-2,15,TRBV10-3,CAISEVQADFNGYTF
many,TRBJ2-7,15,TRBV5-5,CASSSRDEDYYEQYF
-,TRBJ1-5,16,TRBV20-1,CSALPGQGYSNQPQHF
-,TRBJ1-2,15,TRBV28,CASSSPRIGDYGYTF
-,TRBJ1-2,16,TRBV2,CASSESLPLEIYGYTF
many,TRBJ1-2,14,TRBV30,CAWSRKGANYGYTF
few,TRBJ2-3,15,TRBV6-2/TRBV6-3,CASSYSGLAADTQYF
few,TRBJ1-1,15,TRBV6-2/TRBV6-3,CASTYGTDMNTEAFF
many,TRBJ2-5,14,TRBV5-1,CASSLIPGEETQYF
-,TRBJ2-3,12,TRBV29-1,CSGGEGTDTQYF
-,TRBJ2-5,16,TRBV10-2,CASSESLAGGEETQYF
many,TRBJ2-3,14,TRBV3-1,CASSRITSTDTQYF
-,TRBJ1-1,13,TRBV29-1,CSAGPTGETEAFF
many,TRBJ2-7,14,TRBV10-3,CAIRGGHLPYEQYF
many,TRBJ2-7,15,TRBV6-2/TRBV6-3,CASSYFRGRPDEQYF
once,TRBJ2-5,14,TRBV2,CASSRGSLQETQYF
many,TRBJ1-3,15,TRBV12-3/TRBV12-4,CASTLGHSDGNTIYF
once,TRBJ2-1,16,TRBV4-1,CASSQVAAGSYNEQFF
many,TRBJ2-2,15,TRBV12-3/TRBV12-4,CASSNPGAESGELFF